The 22 T cell receptor beta chains presented below share a single source sample, sequenced in a study of shared clonotypes between healthy human individuals. Using immunoSEQ multiplex PCR, the repertoire was profiled, and TCRdb retains in-frame clones only, with some absent. The sample records over 1.5 million clones, under 99% being singletons. Input material: naive CD4+ T cells sorted from blood. Subset meaning: CD45RA+ positively selected. The receptors derive from a man aged 25 to 40 in good health.

V gene TRBV5-1 combines with J gene TRBJ2-1; D gene uncertain. The V gene lost 2 bases and the J gene lost 1 base, with 16 bases spanning the gap. The CDR3 is made up of 17 amino acids. Germline CDR1 is SGHRS and CDR2 is YFSETQ. The CDR3, as DNA: TGCGCCAGCAGCTTCGTTCTCCATAGTGGGTCCTACAATGAGCAGTTCTTC. Translation gives CASSFVLHSGSYNEQFF.

The gene calls are TRBV6-1 and TRBJ2-5; 8 bases agree with TRBD1. The CDR3 is made up of 14 amino acids. Germline CDR1 and CDR2: MNHNS and SASEGT. The trim removed 4 bases at V and 5 bases at J, leaving 6 bases unmatched. CDR3 residues: CASSVQGARETQYF. CDR3 nucleotide sequence: TGTGCCAGCAGTGTTCAGGGGGCGCGGGAGACCCAGTACTTC.

The V and J genes are TRBV5-1 and TRBJ2-1; D is ambiguous. The CDR3 sequence is 13 residues long. V was shortened by 0 bases and J by 9 bases, with 10 bases between the two germline ends. From germline, CDR1 is SGHRS and CDR2 YFSETQ. CDR3 sequence (DNA): TGCGCCAGCAGCTTGGGAAGCTTGAGTGAGCAGTTCTTC. Translating gives CASSLGSLSEQFF.

V is TRBV6-6 and J is TRBJ2-1; no reliable D call. Trimming removed 6 bases from V and 0 bases from J, with 6 bases in between. Germline CDR1 MNHNY, CDR2 SVGAGI (reference sequence). The CDR3 extends over 13 amino acids. This CDR3 reads CASSWTSYNEQFF. In DNA, the CDR3 is TGTGCCAGCAGCTGGACCTCCTACAATGAGCAGTTCTTC.

A single count supports this clone. The chain employs TRBV7-8 and TRBJ2-3; D is uncertain. CDR3 size: 14 residues. CDR1 is SGHVS and CDR2 is FQNEAQ in the germline V gene. V gave up 9 bases and J gave up 2 bases, with 15 bases separating them. CDR3 DNA sequence: TGTGCCAGTAACACTAACTCCTTCACAGATACGCAGTATTTT. It is translated as CASNTNSFTDTQYF.

The gene calls are TRBV5-6 and TRBJ2-7; 8 bases align to TRBD1. Germline V gives CDR1 SGHDT, CDR2 YYEEEE. The trim removed 3 bases at V and 4 bases at J, leaving 6 bases unmatched. This CDR3 has 14 amino acids. CDR3 protein: CASSWIGTGYEQYF. DNA of the CDR3: TGTGCCAGCAGCTGGATCGGGACAGGTTACGAGCAGTACTTC.

The chain's CDR3 is CASSLVGSQGNEQFF. The CDR3 DNA follows: TGTGCCAGCAGCTTAGTAGGTAGTCAGGGCAATGAGCAGTTCTTC. The chain combines TRBV7-2 with TRBJ2-1, with D possibly matching TRBD1 (5 bases). Germline-derived CDR1 and CDR2 are SGHTA and FQGNSA. The germline V and J ends were trimmed by 1 base and 6 bases, with 13 bases remaining between them. The CDR3 is made up of 15 amino acids.

The genes are TRBV10-3 and TRBJ2-5, with D possibly being TRBD2 (5 bases). The CDR3 covers 13 residues. Germline V lookup: CDR1 ENHRY, CDR2 SYGVKD. Trimming took off 6 bases at V and 5 bases at J, with 13 bases between the two ends. CDR3 sequence reads: CAISEGSGETQYF. CDR3 nucleotide sequence: TGTGCCATCAGCGAGGGATCGGGGGAGACCCAGTACTTC.

The rearrangement links TRBV10-1 to TRBJ2-7; 8 positions agree with TRBD2. With V trimmed by 6 bases and J by 0 bases, 4 bases remained unmatched. Looked up from germline, CDR1 is WNHNN and CDR2 is SYGVQD (reference sequence). The CDR3 runs to 14 residues. CDR3 sequence (DNA): TGCGCCAGCAGCGGGACTAGGAGCTCCTACGAGCAGTACTTC. It is translated as CASSGTRSSYEQYF.

The rearrangement uses TRBV7-2 and TRBJ2-5; D is ambiguous. The V and J ends lost 5 bases and 1 base respectively, with 11 bases between them. The germline V gene has CDR1 SGHTA and CDR2 FQGNSA. This CDR3 comprises 14 residues. For the CDR3, the DNA is TGTGCCAGCAGCCTGCGACCCCTCCAAGAGACCCAGTACTTC. This sequence encodes CASSLRPLQETQYF.

The chain carries TRBV7-2 and TRBJ2-7, with D tentatively TRBD2 (5 bases). Trimming took 2 bases from V and 1 from J, leaving 15 bases between them. CDR3 length: 16 residues. CDR1 is SGHTA, CDR2 FQGNSA, per germline. In DNA form, the CDR3 reads TGTGCCAGCAGCTTATCTTCATTTAGACTATCCTACGAGCAGTACTTC. As protein: CASSLSSFRLSYEQYF.

On this clone itself: This specimen includes other DNA sequences encoding the same CDR3. The chain links TRBV9 to TRBJ2-1, with D unclear. The CDR3 is 13 amino acids. With 0 bases removed from V and 8 bases from J, the gap between germline ends came to 9 bases. The germline gives CDR1 SGDLS, CDR2 YYNGEE. CDR3 nucleotides: TGTGCCAGCAGCGTAGGTTTGCTGGATGAGCAGTTCTTC. Amino acid sequence: CASSVGLLDEQFF.

This clone was seen just once. The chain combines TRBV15 with TRBJ1-5; 8 positions match TRBD1. The CDR3 is 17 residues long. J gave up 4 bases and V 5 bases, and 13 bases lay outside the gene matches. The germline V gene encodes CDR1 LNHNV and CDR2 YYDKDF (reference sequence). The CDR3 DNA is TGTGCCACCAGCGAGGACAGGGCGTCCCATCTTAATCAGCCCCAGCATTTT. It encodes CATSEDRASHLNQPQHF.

The chain uses TRBV6-5 and TRBJ2-2; D unresolved. This CDR3 is built from 16 residues. Trimming took off 0 bases at V and 5 bases at J, with 13 bases between the two ends. Germline assignment: CDR1 MNHEY and CDR2 SVGAGI. CDR3 nucleotide sequence: TGTGCCAGCAGTTACTCGATAGAAGCACGGACCGGGGAGCTGTTTTTT. Translation gives CASSYSIEARTGELFF.

The J gene is TRBJ2-7, the V gene TRBV28, with TRBD2 matching over 14 bases. From germline, CDR1 is MDHEN and CDR2 SYDVKM. V shed 5 bases, J shed 4 bases, and the junction held 4 bases outside the gene matches. The CDR3 length is 15 residues. The CDR3 sequence is CASSGGLAGAYEQYF. In DNA, the CDR3 is TGTGCCAGCAGTGGGGGACTAGCGGGGGCGTACGAGCAGTACTTC.

A single count supports this clone. The chain uses TRBV28 and TRBJ1-1, with D uncertain. The V and J ends lost 3 bases and 1 base respectively, with 6 bases between them. Germline V gene lookup returns CDR1 MDHEN and CDR2 SYDVKM. CDR3 length: 13 amino acids. The CDR3 DNA reads TGTGCCAGCAGTTTGGGTGGGAACACTGAAGCTTTCTTT. This sequence encodes CASSLGGNTEAFF. The full variable domain, completed using reference TRBV28 and TRBJ1-1, is DVKVTQSSRYLVKRTGEKVFLECVQDMDHENMFWYRQDPGLGLRLIYFSYDVKMKEKGDIPEGYSVSREKKERFSLILESASTNQTSMYLCASSLGGNTEAFFGQGTRLTVV.

The chain recombines TRBV7-9 with TRBJ2-7; 15 bases align to TRBD2. This CDR3 has 18 residues. CDR1 is SEHNR, CDR2 FQNEAQ, per germline (reference sequence). V was clipped by 5 bases and J by 5 bases; unmatched bases: 13. CDR3 sequence reads: CASSPGTSGRHFANEQYF. The CDR3 DNA reads TGTGCCAGCAGCCCCGGGACTAGCGGGAGGCATTTTGCCAACGAGCAGTACTTC.

V is TRBV10-2 and J is TRBJ2-1; D is perhaps TRBD2 (6 bases). The CDR3 is 17 amino acids. Trimming cost V 4 bases and J 4 bases, with 20 bases left between them. The germline CDR1 and CDR2 sequences are WSHSY and SAAADI. The CDR3: CASSGRGMGLQYNEQFF. The CDR3 DNA reads TGCGCCAGCAGTGGCCGGGGGATGGGACTCCAGTACAATGAGCAGTTCTTC.

Details on this clone: Other DNA sequences in this specimen translate into the identical CDR3. The rearrangement uses TRBV5-1 and TRBJ2-2; D gene ambiguous. Germline-derived CDR1 and CDR2 are SGHRS and YFSETQ. V lost 5 bases to trimming and J lost 5 bases, with 10 bases between them. This CDR3 is 13 amino acids long. The CDR3 region is CASSSTATGELFF. DNA of the CDR3: TGCGCCAGCAGTTCAACAGCGACCGGGGAGCTGTTTTTT.

The CDR3, as DNA: TGTGCCAGCAGCCAACTGGGGGGAGTAGCCAATGAGCAGTTCTTC. As protein: CASSQLGGVANEQFF. V gene TRBV11-3 combines with J gene TRBJ2-1; tentatively, D is TRBD2 (6 bases). The germline V gene encodes CDR1 SGHNT and CDR2 YENEEA. The CDR3 spans 15 residues. The V and J ends lost 5 bases and 6 bases respectively, with 17 bases between them. Full variable domain (rest looked up from reference TRBV11-3 and TRBJ2-1): EAGVVQSPRYKIIEKKQPVAFWCNPISGHNTLYWYLQNLGQGPELLIRYENEEAVDDSQLPKDRFSAERLKGVDSTLKIQPAELGDSAVYLCASSQLGGVANEQFFGPGTRLTVL.

As for this clone: The sample holds other DNA sequences that translate to the same CDR3. The gene calls are TRBV20-1 and TRBJ2-3, with D possibly TRBD2 on 5 matching bases. The germline V gene encodes CDR1 DFQATT and CDR2 SNEGSKA (reference sequence). This CDR3 is 11 amino acids long. Trimming took off 5 bases at V and 4 bases at J, with 7 bases between the two ends. The CDR3 DNA reads TGCAGTGCTCCGCGGGCAGATACGCAGTATTTT. Translated, it gives CSAPRADTQYF.

The CDR3 region is CASSPPTRGLFTDTQYF. The CDR3, as DNA: TGTGCCAGCAGCCCTCCGACGCGGGGACTCTTCACAGATACGCAGTATTTT. The J gene is TRBJ2-3, the V gene TRBV14; tentatively, D is TRBD2 (6 bases). V lost 4 bases to trimming and J lost 2 bases, with 19 bases between them. This CDR3 region has 17 residues. CDR1 and CDR2 from the germline V gene are SGHDN and FVKESK.